Here is one T cell receptor beta chain with its context. Its antigen is not yet known. The input lacks base qualities; no much larger clone sits a single base away. For this chain, trimming is 4 bases at the V end and 5 bases at the J end, and the number of junction bases without a gene match is 11. From the cysteine through the phenylalanine, the CDR3 covers 16 amino acids. Kept here is only the CDR3 DNA, which spans 48 bases and is read in frame from base 1. Looking up the germline V gene yields CDR1 SGHRS and CDR2 YFSETQ. The data are from a study of blood T cell repertoires in COVID-19 (dated by TCRdb to 2018 to 2020). Regarding the study in general: Collaborator samples came from the United States, Italy and Spain and covered acute and convalescent phases of COVID-19. A de-identified subject ID, COVID-19 status, age in years and sex were almost always included in the sample metadata. The prospective study material was composed of cDNA or gDNA derived from T cells, B-cell-depleted T cells, or PBMCs. HLA class I and class II types, where available, came from metadata supplied by the sample provider rather than from assay-based typing. A freely available public database, intended as a resource for researchers studying the immune response to SARS-CoV-2, is where the repertoires were released. Subjects who had been exposed to COVID-19, were actively infected with it, or had recovered from it provided the deeply sampled blood TCRbeta repertoires that made up the dataset. The samples were drawn from the first 160 participants of the ongoing ImmuneRACE study and from 950 to 1,500 subjects provided by 6 global collaborators. The study at large found these results: Clinical and demographic metadata were provided uncurated, with the amount varying by source and participant.

The immunoSEQ Assay, a bias-controlled multiplex PCR, was used to amplify TCRbeta CDR3 regions from genomic DNA. As for the authors' bioinformatics: The number of nucleated cells in each sample was estimated from the amplification of reference gene primers within the assay. To quantify the absolute abundance of each unique TCRbeta CDR3 rearrangement, sequence reads were collapsed and filtered. For each sample, productive Simpson clonality was calculated as the square root of Simpson's diversity index across productive rearrangements. TCRdb carries this immuneACCESS record with in-frame sequences only. Its versions omit some clonotypes, under half of them owing to an unresolved V gene in the studies checked, with the rest unexplained. V and J calls and clone size are as listed in that table; D and trimming were resolved from the DNA. The sample data list about 270,000 clones, and about 87% of these were observed just once. The leading ten clones occupy about 4% of the sample.

In the prospective study, participants were 18 to 89 years old, resided in fewer than 25 geographic areas of the United States, and were enrolled through a virtual design. Cohort assignment in the prospective study relied on participant-reported clinical history from a screening survey and a study questionnaire. In the prospective study, mobile phlebotomists collected whole blood, serum and a nasopharyngeal or oropharyngeal swab from each participant. Participants in the prospective study had the option to provide additional blood draws and questionnaires over a roughly 2-month period. Before DNA extraction, blood samples from the prospective study were shipped at room temperature or frozen.

The receptor was isolated from a woman aged 25 to 39 with acute COVID-19. The source material was PBMCs or T cells enriched from blood (not recorded which). The chain was built from TRBV5-1 and TRBJ2-3, with 9 central nucleotides matching TRBD1. The CDR3 protein is CASSPTPGQGGDTQYF. The nucleotides are TGCGCCAGCAGCCCGACCCCGGGACAGGGTGGAGATACGCAGTATTTT.